This passage covers 6 T cell receptor beta chains from one sample sequenced in a study of shared clonotypes between healthy human individuals (dated by TCRdb to 2018 to 2021). Libraries were made using the immunoSEQ multiplex PCR assay. Imported from immuneACCESS, the table was reduced by TCRdb to in-frame sequences with V and J called. These copies leave out some clones; in studies compared against another copy, an unresolved V gene accounts for under half, and the cause of the remainder is not known. Present in this sample are over 400,000 clones, roughly 95% of which were seen just once. Of the sample, approximately 0.06% falls within the top ten clones. Sequencing input: naive CD4+ T cells sorted from blood. Reading the label with the study, this specimen's cell subset or site is: CD45RA+ positively selected. The receptors come from a woman in her thirties in good health.

V is TRBV7-2 and J is TRBJ1-3; D is ambiguous. Germline V gene data show CDR1 as SGHTA and CDR2 as FQGNSA. The CDR3 contains 12 residues. V was clipped by 2 bases and J by 4 bases, with 3 bases between them. The CDR3 protein is CASSLQGNTIYF. For the CDR3, the DNA is TGTGCCAGCAGCTTACAGGGAAACACCATATATTTT.

The chain carries TRBV28 and TRBJ1-1; perhaps TRBD1 as D (5 bases). This CDR3 contains 13 residues. V lost 8 bases and J lost 0, with 10 bases in between. Germline CDR1 MDHEN, CDR2 SYDVKM. CDR3 amino acids: CASYKGMNTEAFF. The DNA of the CDR3 is TGTGCCAGCTACAAGGGGATGAACACTGAAGCTTTCTTT.

The sample holds one count of this clone. The chain has TRBV27 and TRBJ2-3; 8 bases align to TRBD2. Germline CDR1 MNHEY, CDR2 SMNVEV (reference sequence). The CDR3 loop spans 18 amino acids. V dropped 5 bases and J dropped 3; count of bases not matched to a gene: 16. For the CDR3, the DNA is TGTGCCAGCAGTCCCCGGGGTAGCGGGATATTCTTAACAGATACGCAGTATTTT. It codes for CASSPRGSGIFLTDTQYF.

V gene TRBV20-1 combines with J gene TRBJ2-7, with a possible D match to TRBD1 (6 bases). The CDR3 is made up of 11 amino acids. Germline V lookup: CDR1 DFQATT, CDR2 SNEGSKA (reference sequence). The CDR3 DNA follows: TGCAGCCCCCGGGGTCAGGGGGAGCAGTACTTC. It codes for CSPRGQGEQYF.

This rearrangement joins TRBV28 to TRBJ2-2, with D uncertain. CDR1 and CDR2 (germline): MDHEN, SYDVKM. The CDR3 length is 14 residues. Trimming took off 2 bases at V and 4 bases at J, with 8 bases between the two ends. Here the CDR3 DNA reads TGTGCCAGCAGTTTAGACGTCTCCACCGGGGAGCTGTTTTTT. It yields the protein CASSLDVSTGELFF.

This clone appeared once. The chain links TRBV27 to TRBJ2-5; possible D gene TRBD1, 5 bases. Germline-derived CDR1 and CDR2 are MNHEY and SMNVEV (reference sequence). This CDR3 has 13 residues. V was shortened by 2 bases and J by 2 bases, with 6 bases between the two germline ends. The chain's CDR3 is CASSLQGQETQYF. For the CDR3, the DNA is TGTGCCAGCAGTTTACAGGGTCAAGAGACCCAGTACTTC.